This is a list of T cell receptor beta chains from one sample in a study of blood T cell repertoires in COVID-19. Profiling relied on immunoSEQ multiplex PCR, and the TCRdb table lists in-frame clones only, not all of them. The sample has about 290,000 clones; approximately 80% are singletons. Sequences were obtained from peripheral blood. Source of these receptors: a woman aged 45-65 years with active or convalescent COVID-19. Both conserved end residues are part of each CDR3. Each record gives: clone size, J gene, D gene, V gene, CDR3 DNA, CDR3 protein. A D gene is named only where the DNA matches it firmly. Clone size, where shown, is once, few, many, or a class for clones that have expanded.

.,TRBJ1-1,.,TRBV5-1,TGCGCCAGCAGCTTCGTTGTGGAGGAAGAAGCTTTCTTT,CASSFVVEEEAFF
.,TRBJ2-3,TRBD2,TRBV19,TGTGCCAGTAGTGGGACAGGGGGCGGCCCTGGACTAGCGGGAGGGCCAGATACGCAGTATTTT,CASSGTGGGPGLAGGPDTQYF
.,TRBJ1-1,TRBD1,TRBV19,TGTGCCAGCCGAACCCCTAAAATTAGACAGGGGAGCGGAACTGAAGCTTTCTTT,CASRTPKIRQGSGTEAFF
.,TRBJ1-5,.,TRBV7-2,TGTGCCAGCAGCCTAGGGCCAGGGCCCTATAGCAATCAGCCCCAGCATTTT,CASSLGPGPYSNQPQHF
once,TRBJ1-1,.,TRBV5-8,TGTGCCAGCAGCTTGTGGGCTAGACAGACCCAAGAAGCTTTCTTT,CASSLWARQTQEAFF
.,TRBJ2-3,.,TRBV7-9,TGTGCCAGCAGTGGAGAGGGCAGCACAGATACGCAGTATTTT,CASSGEGSTDTQYF
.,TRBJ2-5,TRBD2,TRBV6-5,TGTGCCAGCAGTAGGCGGGGGATGAGCGAGACCCAGTACTTC,CASSRRGMSETQYF
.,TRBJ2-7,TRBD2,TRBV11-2,TGTGCCAGCAGCTTAGTAGCGGGAGGTGGATGGGGCTCCTACGAGCAGTACTTC,CASSLVAGGGWGSYEQYF
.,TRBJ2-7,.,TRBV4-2,TGTGCCAGCAGCCAAGACGGGGAGCAGTACTTC,CASSQDGEQYF
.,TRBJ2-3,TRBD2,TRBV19,TGTGCCAGTACCCAACGGACTAGCGGGAGGGCCTTAACGGCCACAGATACGCAGTATTTT,CASTQRTSGRALTATDTQYF
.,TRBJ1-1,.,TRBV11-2,TGTGCCAGCAACCCAGGCCTCGGCGCTGAAGCTTTCTTT,CASNPGLGAEAFF
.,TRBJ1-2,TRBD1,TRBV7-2,TGTGCCAGCAGCAGACCGGGACAGGACTATGGCTACACCTTC,CASSRPGQDYGYTF
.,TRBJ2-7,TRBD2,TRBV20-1,TGCAGTGCTAGTAGTGGGAGGGCCTACGAGCAGTACTTC,CSASSGRAYEQYF
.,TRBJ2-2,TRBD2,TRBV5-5,TGTGCCAGCAGGCAGGGGACTAGCGGGAGAGGTTGGGCCGGGGAGCTGTTTTTT,CASRQGTSGRGWAGELFF
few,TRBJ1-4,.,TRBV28,TGTGCCAGCAGCTTGGGGGGGGCGGGTAATGAAAAACTGTTTTTT,CASSLGGAGNEKLFF
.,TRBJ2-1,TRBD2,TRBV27,TGTGCCAGCATCGGGCTAGCGGGACGGAATGAGCAGTTCTTC,CASIGLAGRNEQFF
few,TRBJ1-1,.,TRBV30,TGTGCCTGGAACAGGGACCTGGGAACTGAAGCTTTCTTT,CAWNRDLGTEAFF
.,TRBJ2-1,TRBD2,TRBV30,TGTGCCTGGAGTCCCCGGACTAGGAGACCCTACAATGAGCAGTTCTTC,CAWSPRTRRPYNEQFF
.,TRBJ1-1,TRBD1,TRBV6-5,TGTGCCAGCAGGCCCGGACAGGGGGACACTGAAGCTTTCTTT,CASRPGQGDTEAFF
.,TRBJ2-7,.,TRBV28,TGTGCCAGCAGTTTACCCCTCAGCAGGGGTTACGAGCAGTACTTC,CASSLPLSRGYEQYF
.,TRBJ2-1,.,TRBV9,TGTGCCAGCAGCATTCACGAAGGAGGGCCGCAGATCTACAATGAGCAGTTCTTC,CASSIHEGGPQIYNEQFF
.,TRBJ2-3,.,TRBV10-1,TGCGCCAGCAGTGCCCCCCGTAGCAGAGATACGCAGTATTTT,CASSAPRSRDTQYF
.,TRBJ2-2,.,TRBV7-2,TGTGCCAGCAGCTTAAATTCTCGAGCGAACACCGGGGAGCTGTTTTTT,CASSLNSRANTGELFF
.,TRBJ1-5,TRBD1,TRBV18,TGTGCCAGCTCACCCGGGACAGGGAGGAGGCCCCAGCATTTT,CASSPGTGRRPQHF
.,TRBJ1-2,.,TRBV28,TGTGCCAGCAGCCTAGTTGTCGGCCGGAACACCTTC,CASSLVVGRNTF
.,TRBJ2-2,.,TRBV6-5,TGTGCCAGCCTCCTAGCGTTGAACACCGGGGAGCTGTTTTTT,CASLLALNTGELFF
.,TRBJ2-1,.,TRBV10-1,TGCGCCAGCAGTACCGGACTCGGGTACAATGAGCAGTTCTTC,CASSTGLGYNEQFF
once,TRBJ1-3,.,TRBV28,TGTGCCAGCAGGCTCGACAGCTCTGGAAACACCATATATTTT,CASRLDSSGNTIYF
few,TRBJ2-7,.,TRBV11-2,TGTGCCAGCAGCTTAGAGACCCAGCGGTTCTCCTACGAGCAGTACTTC,CASSLETQRFSYEQYF
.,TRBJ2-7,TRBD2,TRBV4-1,TGCGCCAGCAGCCTAAATCGCGGGGGGGCCTACGAGCAGTACTTC,CASSLNRGGAYEQYF
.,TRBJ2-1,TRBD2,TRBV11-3,TGTGCCAGCAGCTTAGGTCTACCGGGACTAGTTAATGAGCAGTTCTTC,CASSLGLPGLVNEQFF
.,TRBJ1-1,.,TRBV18,TGTGCCAGCTCGGAGTTACCAGGGATGGCTGAAGCTTTCTTT,CASSELPGMAEAFF
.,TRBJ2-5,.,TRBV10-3,TGTGCCATCAGGGCGGGGGCGGCAGAGACCCAGTACTTC,CAIRAGAAETQYF
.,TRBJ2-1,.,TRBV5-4,TGTGCCAGCAGCCCCGGTATCAATGAGCAGTTCTTC,CASSPGINEQFF
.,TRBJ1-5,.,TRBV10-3,TGTGCCATCAGTGTCCCCGGGGGGGGTCAGCCCCAGCATTTT,CAISVPGGGQPQHF
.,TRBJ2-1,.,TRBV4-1,TGCGCCAGCAGCCAAGATGATAGGGGTAAAGAATGGTGGCCCTACAATGAGCAGTTCTTC,CASSQDDRGKEWWPYNEQFF
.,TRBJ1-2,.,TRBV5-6,TGTGCCAGCAGCTTGTCAGGGGAGAACTATGGCTACACCTTC,CASSLSGENYGYTF
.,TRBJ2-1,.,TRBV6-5,TGTGCCAGCAGTTACTCGACGGTGGGAGGAAGGAATGAGCAGTTCTTC,CASSYSTVGGRNEQFF
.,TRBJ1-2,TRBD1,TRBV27,TGTGCCAGCAGTTTCCTGGGACAGAGCTATGGCTACACCTTC,CASSFLGQSYGYTF
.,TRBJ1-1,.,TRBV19,TGTGCCAGTAGTATAGTCCGAGGGACTGAAGCTTTCTTT,CASSIVRGTEAFF
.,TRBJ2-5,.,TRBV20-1,TGCAGTGCTAGTAAGCTGCAGGGCGCACAAGAGACCCAGTACTTC,CSASKLQGAQETQYF
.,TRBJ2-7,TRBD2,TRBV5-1,TGCGCCAGCAGCCTGGAGCGGGAGAATATAGACGAGCAGTACTTC,CASSLERENIDEQYF
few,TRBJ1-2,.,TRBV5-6,TGTGCCAGCAGTTGGCGATTTGCAGGCACCTATGGCTACACCTTC,CASSWRFAGTYGYTF
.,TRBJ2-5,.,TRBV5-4,TGTGCCAGCAGCTTGGTGTCAGGGCAAGAGACCCAGTACTTC,CASSLVSGQETQYF
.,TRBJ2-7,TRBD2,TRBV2,TGTGCCAGCAAAACGGAAACTAGCGGGAGACACGAGCAGTACTTC,CASKTETSGRHEQYF
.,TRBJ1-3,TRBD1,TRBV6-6,TGTGCCAGCAGTTATACGGACAGGGTAAAGATTTTT,CASSYTDRVKIF
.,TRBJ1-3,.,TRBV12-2,TGTGCAAGTCGCCTCCTTAAACGGGGTGAACTTGGAAACACCATATATTTT,CASRLLKRGELGNTIYF
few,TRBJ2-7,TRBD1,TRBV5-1,TGCGCCAGCAGCCCGAGGACAGGGGGGTCCTACGAGCAGTACTTC,CASSPRTGGSYEQYF
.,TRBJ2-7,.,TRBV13,TGTGCCAGCAGCTTAGGGGGTAGCTCAGACTACGAGCAGTACTTC,CASSLGGSSDYEQYF
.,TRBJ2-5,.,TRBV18,TGTGCCAGCTCATTTACAGGGAGCCAAGAGACCCAGTACTTC,CASSFTGSQETQYF
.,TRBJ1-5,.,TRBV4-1,TGCGCCAGCAGCCAGGGGCAGGGTGATCAGCCCCAGCATTTT,CASSQGQGDQPQHF
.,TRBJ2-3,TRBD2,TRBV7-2,TGTGCCAGCAGGGGGGAGGGTGGCACAGATACGCAGTATTTT,CASRGEGGTDTQYF
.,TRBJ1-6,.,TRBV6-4,TGTGCCAGCAGTCCCGAACAGGGAAGGAATTCACCCCTCCACTTT,CASSPEQGRNSPLHF
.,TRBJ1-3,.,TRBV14,TGTGCCAGCAGCCAGGTCCGGTTGCGTGACAAAAACACCATATATTTT,CASSQVRLRDKNTIYF
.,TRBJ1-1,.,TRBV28,TGTGCCAGCAGTTTATGGGGAGGGTACACTGAAGCTTTCTTT,CASSLWGGYTEAFF
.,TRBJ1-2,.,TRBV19,TGTGCCAGTAGTATAGGTGGGGACTACATCGGCTACACCTTC,CASSIGGDYIGYTF